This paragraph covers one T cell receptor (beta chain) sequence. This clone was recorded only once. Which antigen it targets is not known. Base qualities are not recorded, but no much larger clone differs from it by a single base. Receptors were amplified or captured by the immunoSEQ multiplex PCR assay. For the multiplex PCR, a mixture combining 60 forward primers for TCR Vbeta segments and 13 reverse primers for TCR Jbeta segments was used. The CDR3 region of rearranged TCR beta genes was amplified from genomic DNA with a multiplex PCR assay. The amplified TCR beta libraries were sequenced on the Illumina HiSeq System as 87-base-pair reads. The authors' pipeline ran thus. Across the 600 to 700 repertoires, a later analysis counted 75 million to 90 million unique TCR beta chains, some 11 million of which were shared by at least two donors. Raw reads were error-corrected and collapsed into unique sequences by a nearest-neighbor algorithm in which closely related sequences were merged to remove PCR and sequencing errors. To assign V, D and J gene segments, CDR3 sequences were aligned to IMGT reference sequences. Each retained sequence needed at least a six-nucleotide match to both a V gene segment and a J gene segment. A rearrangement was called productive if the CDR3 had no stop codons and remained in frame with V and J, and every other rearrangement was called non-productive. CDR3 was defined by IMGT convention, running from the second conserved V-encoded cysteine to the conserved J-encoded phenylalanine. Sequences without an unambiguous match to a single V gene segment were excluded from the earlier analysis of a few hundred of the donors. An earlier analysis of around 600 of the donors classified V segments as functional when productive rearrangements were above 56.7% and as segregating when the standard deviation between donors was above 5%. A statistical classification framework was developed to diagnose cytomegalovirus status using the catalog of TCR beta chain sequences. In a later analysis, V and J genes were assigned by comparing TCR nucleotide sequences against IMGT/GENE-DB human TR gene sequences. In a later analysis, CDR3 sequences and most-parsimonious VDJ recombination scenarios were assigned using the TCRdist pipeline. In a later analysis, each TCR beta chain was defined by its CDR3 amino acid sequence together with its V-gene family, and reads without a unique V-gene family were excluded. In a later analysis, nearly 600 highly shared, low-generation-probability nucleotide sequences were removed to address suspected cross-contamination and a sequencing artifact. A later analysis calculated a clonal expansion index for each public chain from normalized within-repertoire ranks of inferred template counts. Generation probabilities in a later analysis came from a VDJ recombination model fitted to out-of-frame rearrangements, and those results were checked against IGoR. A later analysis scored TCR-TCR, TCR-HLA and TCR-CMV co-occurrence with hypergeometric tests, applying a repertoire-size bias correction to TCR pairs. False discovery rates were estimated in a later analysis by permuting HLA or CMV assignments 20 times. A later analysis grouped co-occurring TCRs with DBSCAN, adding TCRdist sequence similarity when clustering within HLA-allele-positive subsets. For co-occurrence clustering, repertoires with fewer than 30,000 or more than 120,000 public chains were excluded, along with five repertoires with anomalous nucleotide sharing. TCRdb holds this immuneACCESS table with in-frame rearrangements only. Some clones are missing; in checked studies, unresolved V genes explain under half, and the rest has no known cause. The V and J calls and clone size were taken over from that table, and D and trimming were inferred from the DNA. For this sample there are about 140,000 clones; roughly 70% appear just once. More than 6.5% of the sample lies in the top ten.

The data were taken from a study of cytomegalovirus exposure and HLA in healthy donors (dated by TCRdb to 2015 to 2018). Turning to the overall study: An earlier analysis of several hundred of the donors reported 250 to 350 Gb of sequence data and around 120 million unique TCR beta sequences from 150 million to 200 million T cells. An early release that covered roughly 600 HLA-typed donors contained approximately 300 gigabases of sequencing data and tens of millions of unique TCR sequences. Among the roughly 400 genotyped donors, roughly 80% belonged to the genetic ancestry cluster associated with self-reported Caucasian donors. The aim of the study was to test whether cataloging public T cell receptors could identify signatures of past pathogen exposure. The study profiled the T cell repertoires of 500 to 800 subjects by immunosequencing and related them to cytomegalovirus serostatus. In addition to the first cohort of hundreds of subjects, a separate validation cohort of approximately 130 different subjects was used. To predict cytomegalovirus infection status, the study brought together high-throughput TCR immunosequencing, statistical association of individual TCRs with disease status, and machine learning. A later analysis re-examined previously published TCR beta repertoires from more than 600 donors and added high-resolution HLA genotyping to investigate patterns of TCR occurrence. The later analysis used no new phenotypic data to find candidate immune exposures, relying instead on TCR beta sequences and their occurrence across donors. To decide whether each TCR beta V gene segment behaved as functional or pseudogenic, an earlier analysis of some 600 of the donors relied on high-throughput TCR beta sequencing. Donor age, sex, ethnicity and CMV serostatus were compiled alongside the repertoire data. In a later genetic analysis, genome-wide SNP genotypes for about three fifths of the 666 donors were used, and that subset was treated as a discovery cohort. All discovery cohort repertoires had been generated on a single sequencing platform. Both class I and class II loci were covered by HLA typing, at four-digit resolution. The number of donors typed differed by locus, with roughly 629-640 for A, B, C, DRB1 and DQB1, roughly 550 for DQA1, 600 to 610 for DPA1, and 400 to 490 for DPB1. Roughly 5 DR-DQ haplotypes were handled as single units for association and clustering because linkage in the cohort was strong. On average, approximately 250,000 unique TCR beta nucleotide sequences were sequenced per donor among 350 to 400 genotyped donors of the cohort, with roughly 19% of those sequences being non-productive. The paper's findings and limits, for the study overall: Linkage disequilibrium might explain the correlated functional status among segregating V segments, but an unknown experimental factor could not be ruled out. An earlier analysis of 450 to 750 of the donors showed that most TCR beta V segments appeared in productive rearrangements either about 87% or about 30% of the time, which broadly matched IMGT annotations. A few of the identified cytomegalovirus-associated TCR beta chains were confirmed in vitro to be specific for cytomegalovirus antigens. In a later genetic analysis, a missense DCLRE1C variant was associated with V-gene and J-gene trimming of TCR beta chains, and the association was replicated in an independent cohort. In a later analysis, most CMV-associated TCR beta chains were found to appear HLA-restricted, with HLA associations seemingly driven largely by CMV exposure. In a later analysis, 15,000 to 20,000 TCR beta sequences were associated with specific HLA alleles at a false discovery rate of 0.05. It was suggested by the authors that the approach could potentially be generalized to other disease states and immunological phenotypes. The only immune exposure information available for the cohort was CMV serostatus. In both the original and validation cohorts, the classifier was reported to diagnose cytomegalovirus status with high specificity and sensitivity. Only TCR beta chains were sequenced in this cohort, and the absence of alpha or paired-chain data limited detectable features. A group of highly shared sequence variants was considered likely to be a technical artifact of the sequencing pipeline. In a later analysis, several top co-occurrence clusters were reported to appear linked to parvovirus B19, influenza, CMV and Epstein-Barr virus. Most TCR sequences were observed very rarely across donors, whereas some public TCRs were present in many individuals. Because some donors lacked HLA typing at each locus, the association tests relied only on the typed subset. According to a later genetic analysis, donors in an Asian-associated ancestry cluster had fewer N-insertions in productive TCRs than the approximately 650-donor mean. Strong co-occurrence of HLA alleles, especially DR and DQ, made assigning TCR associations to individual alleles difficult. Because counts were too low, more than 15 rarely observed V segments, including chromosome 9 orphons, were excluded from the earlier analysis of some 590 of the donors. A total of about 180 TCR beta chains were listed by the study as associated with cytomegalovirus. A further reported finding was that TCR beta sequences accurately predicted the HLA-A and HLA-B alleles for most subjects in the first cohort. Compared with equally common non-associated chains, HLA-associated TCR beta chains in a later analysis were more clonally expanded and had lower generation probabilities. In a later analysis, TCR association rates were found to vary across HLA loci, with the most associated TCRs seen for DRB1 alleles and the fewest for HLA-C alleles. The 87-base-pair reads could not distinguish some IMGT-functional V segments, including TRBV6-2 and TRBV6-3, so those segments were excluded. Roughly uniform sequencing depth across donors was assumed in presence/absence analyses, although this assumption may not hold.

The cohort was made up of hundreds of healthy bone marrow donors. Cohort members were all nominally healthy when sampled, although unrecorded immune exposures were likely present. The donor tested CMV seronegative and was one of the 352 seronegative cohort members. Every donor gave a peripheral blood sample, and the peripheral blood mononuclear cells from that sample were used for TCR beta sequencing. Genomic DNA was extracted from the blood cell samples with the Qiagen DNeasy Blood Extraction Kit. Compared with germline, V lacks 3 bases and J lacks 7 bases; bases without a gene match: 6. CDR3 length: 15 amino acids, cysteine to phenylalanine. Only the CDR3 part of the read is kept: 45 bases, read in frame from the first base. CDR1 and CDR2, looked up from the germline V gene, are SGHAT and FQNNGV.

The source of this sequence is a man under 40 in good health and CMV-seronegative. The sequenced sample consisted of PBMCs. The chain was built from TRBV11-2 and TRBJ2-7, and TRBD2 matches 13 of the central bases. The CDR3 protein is CASSFQGLAGVEQYF. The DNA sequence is TGTGCCAGCAGCTTTCAAGGACTAGCGGGAGTTGAGCAGTACTTC. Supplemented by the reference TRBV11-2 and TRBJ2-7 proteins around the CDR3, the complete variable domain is EAGVAQSPRYKIIEKRQSVAFWCNPISGHATLYWYQQILGQGPKLLIQFQNNGVVDDSQLPKDRFSAERLKGVDSTLKIQPAKLEDSAVYLCASSFQGLAGVEQYFGPGTRLTVT.